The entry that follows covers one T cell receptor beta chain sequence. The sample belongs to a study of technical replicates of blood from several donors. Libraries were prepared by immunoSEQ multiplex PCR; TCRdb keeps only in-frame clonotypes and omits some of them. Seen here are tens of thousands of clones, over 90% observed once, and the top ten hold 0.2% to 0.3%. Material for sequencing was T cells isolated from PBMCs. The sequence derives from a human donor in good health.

Here the CDR3 DNA reads TGCGCCAGCAGCCCTCGCGGGGGGGGATACAATGAGCAGTTCTTC. Protein sequence: CASSPRGGGYNEQFF. This chain joins TRBV4-1 and TRBJ2-1; 9 nucleotides align to TRBD2. J lost 4 bases, V lost 4 bases, and 5 bases had no gene match. The CDR3 has 15 residues. In germline, CDR1 is MGHRA, CDR2 YSYEKL.